What follows is one T cell receptor (beta chain) and its context. Patients in Seattle were enrolled during active infection, then followed longitudinally. This entry is derived from a study of blood T cell repertoires in COVID-19. Whole-study context: From T cells, B-cell-depleted T cells, or PBMCs came the material, which was cDNA or gDNA.

Original processing notes: It was from reference gene primer amplification that nucleated cell counts were estimated. The repertoire was sequenced with immunoSEQ multiplex PCR; TCRdb's copy has only in-frame clones and lacks some. V, J and clone size derive from that table, while D and trimming were established from the DNA sequence. The data contain roughly 570,000 clones, approximately 91% of them singletons. The V and J ends lost 4 bases and 4 bases respectively, with 11 bases between them. The CDR3 loop spans 14 amino acids. The germline gives CDR1 LGHDT, CDR2 YNNKEL (reference sequence). Sequenced input: peripheral blood. This chain connects TRBV3-1 (or the pseudogene TRBV3-2) to TRBJ1-5; D remains ambiguous. The origin of this receptor is a woman aged 45-65 years with COVID-19, enrolled during active disease. The CDR3 sequence is CASSPIAGNQPQHF. For the CDR3, the DNA is TGTGCCAGCAGCCCAATAGCGGGGAATCAGCCCCAGCATTTT.